This T cell receptor (beta chain) was captured in a study of beta chain features in type 1 diabetes. Once sorted, every population was more than 95% pure. What was sequenced were expressed TCRB transcripts, since all of the isolated RNA had been reverse transcribed. Some clones are missing from TCRdb's copy, which holds only in-frame ones; the method was immunoSEQ multiplex PCR. The sample lists some 220,000 clones, roughly a tenth occurring once. Regarding this clone: As yet, its antigen is unknown.

CDR3 length: 16 amino acids. Germline CDR1 and CDR2: SGHAT and FQNNGV. Between the trimmed V and J ends, which lost 2 bases and 3 bases, there was a span of 17 bases. Findings of the study overall: In comparison with healthy donors, patients had naive, central memory and Treg TCRB repertoires that appeared more similar.

The origin of this receptor is a man aged 18 to 29 in good health. Sample: central memory CD4+ T cells from blood. V gene TRBV11-2 combines with J gene TRBJ2-7; D ambiguous. The CDR3 region has the DNA TGTGCCAGCAGCTTATTGTCGACCTCTTTACGCTACGAGCAGTACTTC. Translation: CASSLLSTSLRYEQYF.